This T cell receptor (beta chain) comes out of a study of chemoradiotherapy in HPV16-positive cancers. Study as a whole: A couple of HPV16-positive patients' cells yielded candidate HPV-specific clones and common motifs. Whole-study findings and limits: For HPV16-positive patients, expanding HPV-responsive T cells associated with longer recurrence-free survival. Non-HPV-specific T cells did not expand in tumors during treatment, whereas candidate HPV-specific clones and E7-related motifs did.

The CDR3 is made up of 16 amino acids. To note about this clone: The antigen is unknown.

Assay used: immunoSEQ multiplex PCR; TCRdb lists only in-frame clones, some missing. Found here are over 10,000 clones, about 72% of them singletons; the top ten hold 1.1% to 1.5%. J is TRBJ1-2 and V is TRBV1. TRBV1 is shown as a pseudogene. The sequence was obtained from a human donor with HPV-associated anogenital cancer. The sample here was taken from a patient who underwent chemoradiotherapy. The CDR3 DNA reads TGCACCAGCAGACGTGTCAGTTTGCGAAAGACCTATGGCTACACCTTC. It codes for CTSRRVSLRKTYGYTF.